The 5 T cell receptor beta chains below were found in one sample sequenced in a study of human versus mouse CDR3 diversity and MHC coevolution. Method: immunoSEQ multiplex PCR; TCRdb's copy keeps in-frame clones and lacks some. The sample contains roughly 86,000 clones, roughly 93% of which appear only once. The sequenced material came from naive CD4+ T cells from blood. Subset indicated: CD45RO-negative CD62L-positive naive CD4 T cells. The receptors stem from a person between 25 and 69 years old in good health.

This chain uses TRBV5-1 with TRBJ1-1; 7 positions agree with TRBD1. CDR3 length: 15 residues. After removal of 3 bases from V and 0 bases from J, the junction contained 5 bases not matched to a gene. Germline V gives CDR1 SGHRS, CDR2 YFSETQ. DNA for the CDR3: TGCGCCAGCAGCTCCCCGACAGGGATGAACACTGAAGCTTTCTTT. Translating it yields CASSSPTGMNTEAFF.

This sequence joins TRBV5-5 and TRBJ2-5, with 11 bases fitting TRBD2. This CDR3 has 16 residues. V trimming: 0 bases; J trimming: 2 bases; junction bases outside the gene matches: 3. CDR1 and CDR2 (germline): SGHKS, YYEKEE (reference sequence). The CDR3 nucleotides read TGTGCCAGCAGCTTGGCGGCTAGCGGGGGGCAAGAGACCCAGTACTTC. Its translation is CASSLAASGGQETQYF. Variable domain in full (rest from reference TRBV5-5 and TRBJ2-5): DAGVTQSPTHLIKTRGQQVTLRCSPISGHKSVSWYQQVLGQGPQFIFQYYEKEERGRGNFPDRFSARQFPNYSSELNVNALLLGDSALYLCASSLAASGGQETQYFGPGTRLLVL.

The chain carries TRBV28 and TRBJ2-1, with D perhaps TRBD2 (6 bases). The CDR3 covers 13 residues. The ends were cut back, 8 bases at V and 6 bases at J, with 14 bases in the middle. CDR1 is MDHEN, CDR2 SYDVKM, per germline. The CDR3, as DNA: TGTGCCAGCCACACCACTAGCAGCAATGAGCAGTTCTTC. Translating gives CASHTTSSNEQFF.

The chain couples TRBV4-1 to TRBJ1-5; D is undetermined. Germline V lookup: CDR1 MGHRA, CDR2 YSYEKL. Trimming stripped 0 bases from V and 1 base from J, with 10 bases between. This CDR3 comprises 16 residues. This chain's CDR3 is CASSQDGQASNQPQHF. Here the CDR3 DNA reads TGCGCCAGCAGCCAAGATGGTCAGGCGAGCAATCAGCCCCAGCATTTT.

J is TRBJ1-1 and V is TRBV10-3; D call uncertain. This CDR3 has 16 amino acids. Trimming took off 3 bases at V and 8 bases at J, with 22 bases between the two ends. Germline lookup yields CDR1 ENHRY and CDR2 SYGVKD. This CDR3 reads CAISEVANYNFLEAFF. The CDR3 DNA reads TGTGCCATCAGTGAAGTCGCAAACTACAATTTCCTCGAAGCTTTCTTT.